A few counts support the clone carrying this T cell receptor (beta chain). The antigen is undetermined. V lost 11 bases and J lost 3; bases outside the gene matches: 9. There are 13 residues in the CDR3. Per the germline V gene, CDR1 is MNHEY and CDR2 is SVGAGI. Some clones are missing from TCRdb's copy, which holds only in-frame ones; the method was immunoSEQ multiplex PCR. Altogether fewer than 400,000 clones are present, around 86% being singletons, with the ten largest covering 0.75% to 0.85%. This entry belongs to a study of cytomegalovirus exposure and HLA in healthy donors. Overall study results and limits: In vitro assays verified that three CMV-associated chains recognized CMV antigens specifically.

Separate from the roughly 610-subject first cohort, the roughly 120-subject validation cohort was the one that the donors belonged to. V usage is TRBV6-5 and J usage is TRBJ2-7, with 8 bases identical to TRBD1. The sequenced material came from PBMCs. The source is a woman aged 18-29 years in good health and CMV-seronegative. The chain's CDR3 is CASGEDRDYEQYF. The CDR3 bases are TGTGCCTCCGGGGAGGACAGGGACTACGAGCAGTACTTC.